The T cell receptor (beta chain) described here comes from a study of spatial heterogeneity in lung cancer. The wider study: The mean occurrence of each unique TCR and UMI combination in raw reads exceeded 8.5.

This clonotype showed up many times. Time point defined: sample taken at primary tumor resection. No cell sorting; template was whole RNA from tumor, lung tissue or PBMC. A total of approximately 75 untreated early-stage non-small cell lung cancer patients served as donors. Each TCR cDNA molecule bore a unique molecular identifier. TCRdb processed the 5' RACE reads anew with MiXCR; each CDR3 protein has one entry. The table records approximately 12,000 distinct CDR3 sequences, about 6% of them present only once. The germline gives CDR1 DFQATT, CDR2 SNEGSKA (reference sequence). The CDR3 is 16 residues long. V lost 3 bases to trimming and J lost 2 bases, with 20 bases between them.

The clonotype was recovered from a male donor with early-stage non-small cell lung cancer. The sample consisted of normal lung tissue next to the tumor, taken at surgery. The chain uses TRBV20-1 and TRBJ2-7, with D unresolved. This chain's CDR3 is CSARSTGRVGTYEQYF. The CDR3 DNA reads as TGCAGTGCTAGGTCAACCGGACGGGTGGGAACCTACGAGCAGTACTTC.